This T cell receptor beta chain emerged from a study of Graves' ophthalmopathy and Graves' hyperthyroidism. This clonotype was seen at least ten times. The CDR3 loop spans 16 amino acids. Trimming pared 8 bases from V and 7 bases from J, leaving 26 bases between. Germline V gene data show CDR1 as LNHDA and CDR2 as SQIVND (reference sequence). The authors amplified TCR beta CDR3 regions from RNA transcripts. After a first-round RT-PCR with HTBI primers, a second-round multiplex PCR was run. TCRdb processed the multiplex PCR reads anew with MiXCR; each CDR3 protein has one entry. The table includes a few hundred thousand distinct CDR3 sequences, roughly 15% detected once.

This sequence was found in an adult man with Graves' ophthalmopathy. The chain carries TRBV19 and TRBJ1-2; D might be TRBD1 (6 bases). The sequencing input was peripheral blood. The CDR3 nucleotides are TGTGCCAGTCAACCGCCGGGGTGGGACACGGCGGGTGGCTACACCTTC. It translates to CASQPPGWDTAGGYTF.